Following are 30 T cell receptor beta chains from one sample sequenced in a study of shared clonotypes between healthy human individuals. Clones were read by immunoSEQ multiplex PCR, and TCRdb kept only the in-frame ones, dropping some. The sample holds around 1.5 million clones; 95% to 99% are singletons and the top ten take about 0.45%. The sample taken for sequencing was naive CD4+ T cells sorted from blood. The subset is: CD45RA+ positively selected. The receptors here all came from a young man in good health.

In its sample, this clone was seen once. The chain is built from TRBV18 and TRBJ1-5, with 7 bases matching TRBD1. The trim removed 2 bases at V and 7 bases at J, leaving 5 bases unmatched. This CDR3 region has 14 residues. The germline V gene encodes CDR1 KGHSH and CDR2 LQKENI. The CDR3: CASSPTGVGQPQHF. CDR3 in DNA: TGTGCCAGCTCACCAACAGGGGTCGGCCAGCCCCAGCATTTT.

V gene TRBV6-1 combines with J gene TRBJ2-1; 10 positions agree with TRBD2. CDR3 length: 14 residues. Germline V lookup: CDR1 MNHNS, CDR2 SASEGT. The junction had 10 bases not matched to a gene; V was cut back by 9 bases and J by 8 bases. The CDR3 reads CASQLASGSYEQFF. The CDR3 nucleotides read TGTGCCAGTCAGTTGGCTAGCGGGAGCTATGAGCAGTTCTTC.

The CDR3 nucleotides are TGTGCCAGCAGCGTAACAACAGGCGGTGAGCAGTTCTTC. It specifies CASSVTTGGEQFF. The chain combines TRBV9 with TRBJ2-1; a possible D gene is TRBD1 (5 bases). Trimming cost V 1 base and J 9 bases, with 11 bases left between them. CDR1 and CDR2 (germline): SGDLS, YYNGEE. This CDR3 is built from 13 residues.

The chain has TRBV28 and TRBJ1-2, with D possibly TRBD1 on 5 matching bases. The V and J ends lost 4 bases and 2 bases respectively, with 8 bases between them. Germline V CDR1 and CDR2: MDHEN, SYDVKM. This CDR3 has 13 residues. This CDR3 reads CASSSQGNYGYTF. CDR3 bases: TGTGCCAGCAGTTCCCAGGGCAACTATGGCTACACCTTC.

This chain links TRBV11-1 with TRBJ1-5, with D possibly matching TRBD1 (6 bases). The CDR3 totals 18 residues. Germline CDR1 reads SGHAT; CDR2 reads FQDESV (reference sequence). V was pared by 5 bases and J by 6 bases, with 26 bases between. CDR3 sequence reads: CASSLRILGHPRGQPQHF. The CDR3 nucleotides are TGTGCCAGCAGCCTAAGGATTTTGGGACATCCCCGGGGTCAGCCCCAGCATTTT.

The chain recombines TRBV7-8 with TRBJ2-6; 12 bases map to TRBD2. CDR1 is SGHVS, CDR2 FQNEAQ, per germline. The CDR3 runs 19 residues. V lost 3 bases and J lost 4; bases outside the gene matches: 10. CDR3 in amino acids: CASSFKTSGRLTGANVLTF. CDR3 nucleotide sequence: TGTGCCAGCAGCTTTAAGACTAGCGGGAGACTGACGGGGGCCAACGTCCTGACTTTC.

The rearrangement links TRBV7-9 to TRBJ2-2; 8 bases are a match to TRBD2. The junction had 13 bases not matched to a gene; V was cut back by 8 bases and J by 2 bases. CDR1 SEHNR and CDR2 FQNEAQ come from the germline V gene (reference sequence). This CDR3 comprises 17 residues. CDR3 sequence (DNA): TGTGCCAGCCGGTCCCGGACTAGCCCCTTCAACACCGGGGAGCTGTTTTTT. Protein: CASRSRTSPFNTGELFF. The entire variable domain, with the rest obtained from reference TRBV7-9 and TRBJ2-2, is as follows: DTGVSQNPRHKITKRGQNVTFRCDPISEHNRLYWYRQTLGQGPEFLTYFQNEAQLEKSRLLSDRFSAERPKGSFSTLEIQRTEQGDSAMYLCASRSRTSPFNTGELFFGEGSRLTVL.

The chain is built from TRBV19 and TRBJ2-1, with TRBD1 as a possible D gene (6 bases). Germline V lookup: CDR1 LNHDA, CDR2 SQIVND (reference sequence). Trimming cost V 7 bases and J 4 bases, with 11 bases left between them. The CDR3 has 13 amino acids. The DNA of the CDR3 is TGTGCCAGTAAAGGGACATTATACAATGAGCAGTTCTTC. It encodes CASKGTLYNEQFF.

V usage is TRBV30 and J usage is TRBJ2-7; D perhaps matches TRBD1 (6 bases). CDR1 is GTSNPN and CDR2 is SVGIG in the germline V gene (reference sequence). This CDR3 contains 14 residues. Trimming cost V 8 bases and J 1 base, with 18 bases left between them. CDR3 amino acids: CARVWDTTSYEQYF. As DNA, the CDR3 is TGTGCCCGAGTCTGGGACACTACATCCTACGAGCAGTACTTC.

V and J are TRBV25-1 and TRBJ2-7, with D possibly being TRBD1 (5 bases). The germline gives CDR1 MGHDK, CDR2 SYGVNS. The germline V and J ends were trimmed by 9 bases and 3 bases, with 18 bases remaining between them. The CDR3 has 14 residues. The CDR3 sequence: CASSRAGNRYEQYF. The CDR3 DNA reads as TGTGCCAGTTCTAGAGCAGGGAATCGCTACGAGCAGTACTTC.

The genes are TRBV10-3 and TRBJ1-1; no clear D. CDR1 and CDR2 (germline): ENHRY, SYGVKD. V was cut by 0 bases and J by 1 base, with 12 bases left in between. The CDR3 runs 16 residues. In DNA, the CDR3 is TGTGCCATCAGTGAGTCTGGCGGGCGTGCGAACACTGAAGCTTTCTTT. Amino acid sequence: CAISESGGRANTEAFF.

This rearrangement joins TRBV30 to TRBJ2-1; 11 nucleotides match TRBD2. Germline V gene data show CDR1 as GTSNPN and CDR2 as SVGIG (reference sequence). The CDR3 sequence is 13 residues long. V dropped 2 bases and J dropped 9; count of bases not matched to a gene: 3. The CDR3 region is CAWSRLAGGEQFF. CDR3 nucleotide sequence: TGTGCCTGGAGTCGGCTAGCGGGAGGTGAGCAGTTCTTC.

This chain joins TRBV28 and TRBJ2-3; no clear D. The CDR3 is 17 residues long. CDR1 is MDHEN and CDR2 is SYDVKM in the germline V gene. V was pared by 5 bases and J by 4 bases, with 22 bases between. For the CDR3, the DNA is TGTGCCAGCAGTCCCCTCCGTGGGGTGGAGTTCGCAGATACGCAGTATTTT. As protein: CASSPLRGVEFADTQYF.

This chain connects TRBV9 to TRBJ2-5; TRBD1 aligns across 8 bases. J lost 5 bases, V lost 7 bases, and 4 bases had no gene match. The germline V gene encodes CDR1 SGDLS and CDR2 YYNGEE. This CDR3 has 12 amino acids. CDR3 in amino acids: CASGDRGETQYF. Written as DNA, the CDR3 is TGTGCCAGCGGCGACAGGGGCGAGACCCAGTACTTC.

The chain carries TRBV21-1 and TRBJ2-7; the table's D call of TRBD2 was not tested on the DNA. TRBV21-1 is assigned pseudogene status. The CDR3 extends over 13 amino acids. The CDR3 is CASSKVVTYEQYF. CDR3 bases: TGTGCCAGCAGCAAAGTTGTAACCTACGAGCAGTACTTC.

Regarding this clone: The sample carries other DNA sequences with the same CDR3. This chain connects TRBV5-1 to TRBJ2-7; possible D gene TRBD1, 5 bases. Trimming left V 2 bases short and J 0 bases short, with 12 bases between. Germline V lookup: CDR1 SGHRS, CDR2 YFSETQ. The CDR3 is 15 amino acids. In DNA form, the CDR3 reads TGCGCCAGCAGCTTAGGCCAGGGTGCCTCCTACGAGCAGTACTTC. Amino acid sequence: CASSLGQGASYEQYF.

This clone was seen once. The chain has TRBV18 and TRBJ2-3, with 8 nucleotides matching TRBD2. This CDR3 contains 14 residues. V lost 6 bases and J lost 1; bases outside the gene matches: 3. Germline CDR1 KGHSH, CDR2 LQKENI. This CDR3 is CASSMTSGTDTQYF. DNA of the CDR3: TGTGCCAGCTCGATGACTAGCGGCACAGATACGCAGTATTTT.

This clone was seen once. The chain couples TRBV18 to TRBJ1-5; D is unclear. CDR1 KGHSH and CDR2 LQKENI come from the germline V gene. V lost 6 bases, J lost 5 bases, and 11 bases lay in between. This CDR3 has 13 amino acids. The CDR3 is CASSLVDDQPQHF. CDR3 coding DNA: TGTGCCAGCTCGCTTGTCGATGATCAGCCCCAGCATTTT.

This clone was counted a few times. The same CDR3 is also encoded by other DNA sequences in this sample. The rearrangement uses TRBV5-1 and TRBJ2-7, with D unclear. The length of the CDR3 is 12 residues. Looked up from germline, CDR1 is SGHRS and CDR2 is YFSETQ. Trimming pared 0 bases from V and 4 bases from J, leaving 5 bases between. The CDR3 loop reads CASSLGGYEQYF. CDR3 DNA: TGCGCCAGCAGCTTGGGGGGTTACGAGCAGTACTTC. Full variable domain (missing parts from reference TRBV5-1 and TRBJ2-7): KAGVTQTPRYLIKTRGQQVTLSCSPISGHRSVSWYQQTPGQGLQFLFEYFSETQRNKGNFPGRFSGRQFSNSRSEMNVSTLELGDSALYLCASSLGGYEQYFGPGTRLTVT.

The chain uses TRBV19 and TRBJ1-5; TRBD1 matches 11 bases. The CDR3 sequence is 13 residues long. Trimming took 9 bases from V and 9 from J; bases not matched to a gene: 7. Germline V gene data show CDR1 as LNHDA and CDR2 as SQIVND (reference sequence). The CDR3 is CASRDRGSGPQHF. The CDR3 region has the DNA TGTGCCAGCCGGGACAGGGGGTCTGGGCCCCAGCATTTT.

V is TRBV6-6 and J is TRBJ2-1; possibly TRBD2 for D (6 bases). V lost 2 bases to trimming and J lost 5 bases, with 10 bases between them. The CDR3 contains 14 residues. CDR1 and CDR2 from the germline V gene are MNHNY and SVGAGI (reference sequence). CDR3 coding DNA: TGTGCCAGCAGTTACGCGCGGGATAACAATGAGCAGTTCTTC. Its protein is CASSYARDNNEQFF.

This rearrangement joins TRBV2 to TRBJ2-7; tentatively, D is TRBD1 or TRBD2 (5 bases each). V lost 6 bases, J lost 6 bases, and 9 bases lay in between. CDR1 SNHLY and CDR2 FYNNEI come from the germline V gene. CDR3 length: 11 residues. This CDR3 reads CASRRDREQYF. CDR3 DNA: TGTGCCAGCAGGAGGGACCGCGAGCAGTACTTC.

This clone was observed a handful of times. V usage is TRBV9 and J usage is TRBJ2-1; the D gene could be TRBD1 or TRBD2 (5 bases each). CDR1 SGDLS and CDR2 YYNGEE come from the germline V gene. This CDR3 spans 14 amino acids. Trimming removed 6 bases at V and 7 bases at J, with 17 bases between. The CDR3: CASNRDLGRNEQFF. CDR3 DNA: TGTGCCAGCAACCGGGACCTCGGAAGAAATGAGCAGTTCTTC.

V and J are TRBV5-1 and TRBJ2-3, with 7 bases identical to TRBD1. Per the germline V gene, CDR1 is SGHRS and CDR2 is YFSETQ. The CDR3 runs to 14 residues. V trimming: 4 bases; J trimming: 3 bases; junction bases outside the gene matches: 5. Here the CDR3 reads CASSRRQGTDTQYF. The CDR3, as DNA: TGCGCCAGCAGCAGACGACAGGGAACAGATACGCAGTATTTT.

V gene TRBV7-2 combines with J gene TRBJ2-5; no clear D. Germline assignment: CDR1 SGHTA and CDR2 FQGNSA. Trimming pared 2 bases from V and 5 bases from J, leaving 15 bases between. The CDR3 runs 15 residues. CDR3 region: CASSLNPGWRETQYF. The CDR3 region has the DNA TGTGCCAGCAGCTTAAATCCGGGCTGGCGCGAGACCCAGTACTTC.

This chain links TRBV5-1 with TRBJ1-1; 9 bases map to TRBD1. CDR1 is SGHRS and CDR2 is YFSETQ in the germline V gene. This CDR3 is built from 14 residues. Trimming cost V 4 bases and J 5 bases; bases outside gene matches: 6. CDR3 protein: CASSRGTGLTEAFF. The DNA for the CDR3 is TGCGCCAGCAGCCGGGGGACAGGGTTAACTGAAGCTTTCTTT.

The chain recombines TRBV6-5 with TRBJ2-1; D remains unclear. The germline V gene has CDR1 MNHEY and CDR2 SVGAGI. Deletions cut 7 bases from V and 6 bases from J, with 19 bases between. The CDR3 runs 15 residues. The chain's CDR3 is CASTQERVLGNEQFF. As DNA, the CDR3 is TGTGCCAGCACCCAAGAGAGAGTCTTAGGCAATGAGCAGTTCTTC.

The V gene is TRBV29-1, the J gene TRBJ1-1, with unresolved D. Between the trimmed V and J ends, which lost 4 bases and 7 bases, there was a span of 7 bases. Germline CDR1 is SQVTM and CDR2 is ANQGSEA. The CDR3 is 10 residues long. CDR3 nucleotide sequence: TGCAGCGTTGGAGGGCTTGAAGCTTTCTTT. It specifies CSVGGLEAFF.

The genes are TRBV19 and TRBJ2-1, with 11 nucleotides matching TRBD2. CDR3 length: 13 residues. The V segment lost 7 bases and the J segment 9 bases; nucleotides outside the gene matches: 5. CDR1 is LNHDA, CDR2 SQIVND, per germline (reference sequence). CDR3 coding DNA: TGTGCCAGTACTTGGCTAGCGGGGGGTGAGCAGTTCTTC. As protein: CASTWLAGGEQFF.

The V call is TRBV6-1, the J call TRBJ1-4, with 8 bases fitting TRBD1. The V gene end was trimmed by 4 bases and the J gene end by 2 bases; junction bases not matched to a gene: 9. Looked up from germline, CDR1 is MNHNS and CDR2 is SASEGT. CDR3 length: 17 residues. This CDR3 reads CASSGPGGATTNEKLFF. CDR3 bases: TGTGCCAGCAGTGGCCCAGGGGGCGCGACGACTAATGAAAAACTGTTTTTT.